The present T cell receptor (beta chain) was sequenced within a study of T cells in Graves' hyperthyroidism and ophthalmopathy. Study-wide results and limits: Ophthalmopathy was predicted by the model a median of roughly 6.6 months ahead of onset.

Exclusions: uncontrolled infection, other autoimmune disease, pregnancy, lactation. This clonotype has ten or more counts. Its antigen remains unidentified. CDR3 length: 20 amino acids. V dropped 2 bases and J dropped 0 bases, with 26 bases sitting between them. CDR1 and CDR2 from the germline V gene are ENHRY and SYGVKD. The CDR3 regions of TCR beta were amplified from RNA transcripts. The HTBI primer set served for first-round RT-PCR of the TCR CDR3. One entry per CDR3 protein, called by TCRdb with MiXCR from the multiplex PCR reads. The table has about 350,000 distinct CDR3 sequences, 15% to 20% seen once.

The TCR originated in a middle-aged woman with Graves' ophthalmopathy. Sequencing was performed on blood. The rearrangement links TRBV10-3 to TRBJ2-7, with a tentative D call TRBD2 (6 bases). The CDR3 DNA reads TGTGCCATCAGTGAGCCCCGTGGGGACTCCGAAACCCCCGTCTCCTACGAGCAGTACTTC. It encodes CAISEPRGDSETPVSYEQYF.